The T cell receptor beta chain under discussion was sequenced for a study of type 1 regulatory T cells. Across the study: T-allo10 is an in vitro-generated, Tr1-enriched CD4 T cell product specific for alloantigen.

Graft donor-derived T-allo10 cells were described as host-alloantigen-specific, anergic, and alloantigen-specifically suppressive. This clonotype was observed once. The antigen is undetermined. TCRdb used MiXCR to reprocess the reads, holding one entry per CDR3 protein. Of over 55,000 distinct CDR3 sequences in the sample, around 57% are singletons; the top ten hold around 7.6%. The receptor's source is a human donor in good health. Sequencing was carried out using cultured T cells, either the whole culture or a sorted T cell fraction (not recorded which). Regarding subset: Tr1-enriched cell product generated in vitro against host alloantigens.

This CDR3 reads CASSPGQSRGTEAFF. The CDR3, as DNA: TGCGCCAGCAGCCCGGGACAATCACGGGGCACTGAAGCTTTCTTT. This chain links TRBV5-1 with TRBJ1-1; possibly TRBD1 for D (6 bases). Germline V CDR1 and CDR2: SGHRS, YFSETQ. This CDR3 contains 15 residues. V was pared by 4 bases and J by 4 bases, with 17 bases between.